This TCR beta chain stems from a study of shared clonotypes between healthy human individuals. General study results and limits: Roughly 5% of naive CD4 clonotypes were shared across four donors. Expectations were that clonotype sharing among donors would be affected by sequencing depth.

As concerns this clone: No antigen is known for it.

Terminally differentiated effector memory CD45RA+ cells were left out of the naive CD8 fraction, which was CD45RO-negative and positively selected for CCR7. Within Nashville, Tennessee resided all donors, each a Caucasian adult. Germline CDR1 and CDR2: SGHDN and FVKESK. The CDR3 sequence is 16 residues long. Trimming left V 0 bases short and J 7 bases short, with 19 bases between. Authors' data handling: ImmunoSEQ output held junction-only sequences without quality scores, so filtering differed. Only in-frame clones appear in the TCRdb table, and some are missing; sequencing was by immunoSEQ multiplex PCR. The DNA gave D and trimming, while V, J and clone size come from that table. The sample records 2 million to 2.5 million clones, over 85% being singletons.

The chain carries TRBV14 and TRBJ2-7; D gene ambiguous. This receptor was obtained from a man younger than 35 in good health. Material: naive CD8+ T cells sorted from blood. The CDR3 region has the DNA TGTGCCAGCAGCCAAGATGAAGTAGCTTCGTTCCTAGAGCAGTACTTC. Protein product: CASSQDEVASFLEQYF.